Below, 13 T cell receptor beta chains from the same sample are listed, as sequenced in a study of cytomegalovirus exposure and HLA in healthy donors. The primer mix had 60 Vbeta and 13 Jbeta primers. Here immunoSEQ multiplex PCR was the method, and the copy in TCRdb shows in-frame clones only, minus some. Counted here are around 220,000 clones, about 80% occurring once; the ten biggest clones make up approximately 1.4%. The sample comprised PBMCs. All receptors derive from a girl aged 10-17 years in good health and CMV-seronegative.

V usage is TRBV11-2 and J usage is TRBJ2-3; TRBD1 is a possible D gene (5 bases). V lost 4 bases and J lost 2, with 13 bases in between. The length of the CDR3 is 15 residues. Germline CDR1 and CDR2: SGHAT and FQNNGV. The CDR3 loop reads CASSSGGGHTDTQYF. The CDR3 nucleotides read TGTGCCAGCAGCTCGGGCGGCGGACACACAGATACGCAGTATTTT.

This clone turned up a few times. V and J are TRBV7-7 and TRBJ1-1, with D maybe TRBD1 (5 bases). Per germline, CDR1 SSHAT and CDR2 FNYEAQ (reference sequence). The V end lost 2 bases, the J end lost 1 base, and 14 bases lay between the germline ends. This CDR3 is 16 amino acids long. CDR3 region: CASSLWDPEGNTEAFF. In DNA form, the CDR3 reads TGTGCCAGCAGCTTATGGGACCCGGAGGGGAACACTGAAGCTTTCTTT.

The CDR3 DNA reads as TGTGCCAGCAGTTCTGGGACAATGAACACTGAAGCTTTCTTT. Protein: CASSSGTMNTEAFF. The gene calls are TRBV5-4 and TRBJ1-1; D may be TRBD1 (6 bases). Germline lookup yields CDR1 SGHNT and CDR2 YYREEE (reference sequence). The CDR3 runs 14 residues. V gave up 5 bases and J gave up 0 bases, with 11 bases separating them.

J is TRBJ2-7 and V is TRBV6-5; D is unclear. CDR1 and CDR2 (germline): MNHEY, SVGAGI. Deletions cut 5 bases from V and 3 bases from J, with 11 bases between. This CDR3 spans 13 amino acids. This chain's CDR3 is CASSKLPNYEQYF. The CDR3 DNA reads as TGTGCCAGCAGTAAACTCCCTAACTACGAGCAGTACTTC.

The chain combines TRBV11-1 with TRBJ2-7, with D unresolved. Per germline, CDR1 SGHAT and CDR2 FQDESV (reference sequence). Trimming stripped 5 bases from V and 6 bases from J, with 29 bases between. The CDR3 extends over 18 amino acids. The CDR3: CASSLLEFGARGLGEQYF. CDR3 DNA: TGTGCCAGCAGCCTCCTAGAGTTTGGAGCCCGAGGTCTAGGCGAGCAGTACTTC.

In its sample, this clone was seen a few times. J is TRBJ1-1 and V is TRBV6-1, with D uncertain. CDR1 and CDR2 from the germline V gene are MNHNS and SASEGT. The V end lost 2 bases, the J end lost 1 base, and 8 bases lay between the germline ends. The CDR3 consists of 14 residues. In nucleotides, the CDR3 is TGTGCCAGCAGTGAAAGGAGGCGGAACACTGAAGCTTTCTTT. As protein: CASSERRRNTEAFF.

The V call is TRBV9, the J call TRBJ1-1, with a possible D match to TRBD1 (6 bases). Germline-derived CDR1 and CDR2 are SGDLS and YYNGEE. V dropped 0 bases and J dropped 6 bases, with 15 bases sitting between them. This CDR3 comprises 15 residues. This CDR3 is CASSVAPSKGAEAFF. In nucleotides, the CDR3 is TGTGCCAGCAGCGTAGCACCCTCGAAGGGGGCTGAAGCTTTCTTT.

In DNA form, the CDR3 reads TGCAGTGCCACAAGTACGTACGAGCAGTACTTC. Residues: CSATSTYEQYF. J is TRBJ2-7 and V is TRBV20-1, with D unclear. The CDR3 runs to 11 residues. Trimming took 6 bases from V and 4 from J, leaving 10 bases between them. CDR1 DFQATT and CDR2 SNEGSKA come from the germline V gene (reference sequence).

The genes are TRBV13 and TRBJ2-5; 9 bases agree with TRBD1. From germline, CDR1 is PRHDT and CDR2 FYEKMQ (reference sequence). There are 14 residues in the CDR3. The V segment lost 5 bases and the J segment 6 bases; nucleotides outside the gene matches: 7. DNA of the CDR3: TGTGCCAGCAGCCGACAGGGGGGGAGAAAGACCCAGTACTTC. Protein sequence: CASSRQGGRKTQYF.

This clone has a handful of counts. The V call is TRBV7-8, the J call TRBJ2-7; 7 nucleotides match TRBD2. This CDR3 has 15 residues. Germline V gives CDR1 SGHVS, CDR2 FQNEAQ. V lost 1 base, J lost 0 bases, and 3 bases stayed unmatched. The DNA for the CDR3 is TGTGCCAGCAGCTTAGGGGCTAGCGGCTCCTACGAGCAGTACTTC. This gives the protein CASSLGASGSYEQYF.

The CDR3 bases are TGTGCCAGTAGATCATCACACTCCGGGACAGGGGGCCCTAAGTATTTT. Its translation: CASRSSHSGTGGPKYF. The V gene is TRBV19, the J gene TRBJ2-3; 12 bases agree with TRBD1. The V segment lost 6 bases and the J segment 13 bases; nucleotides outside the gene matches: 17. The length of the CDR3 is 16 residues. From germline, CDR1 is LNHDA and CDR2 SQIVND (reference sequence). Full variable domain (missing parts from reference TRBV19 and TRBJ2-3): DGGITQSPKYLFRKEGQNVTLSCEQNLNHDAMYWYRQDPGQGLRLIYYSQIVNDFQKGDIAEGYSVSREKKESFPLTVTSAQKNPTAFYLCASRSSHSGTGGPKYFGPGTRLTVL.

This chain uses TRBV4-2 with TRBJ2-1, with D perhaps TRBD2 (5 bases). The germline V gene encodes CDR1 LGHNA and CDR2 YNFKEQ. This CDR3 has 16 amino acids. Deletions cut 4 bases from V and 5 bases from J, with 18 bases between. This chain's CDR3 is CASSREKTRGNNEQFF. In nucleotides, the CDR3 is TGTGCCAGCAGCCGGGAGAAGACCCGGGGAAACAATGAGCAGTTCTTC.

The CDR3 reads CASSPGQGTGELFF. In DNA, the CDR3 is TGTGCCAGCAGTCCGGGACAGGGCACCGGGGAGCTGTTTTTT. V is TRBV6-4 and J is TRBJ2-2; 9 bases are a match to TRBD1. Germline lookup yields CDR1 MRHNA and CDR2 SNTAGT. The CDR3 has 14 amino acids. After removal of 5 bases from V and 4 bases from J, the junction contained 2 bases not matched to a gene.